The TCR beta chain described here comes from a study of shared clonotypes between healthy human individuals. Each PCR replicate from the sorted subsets contained 150 to 250 ng DNA, which is 30,000 or so T cell genomes. Some clones are missing from TCRdb's copy, which holds only in-frame ones; the method was immunoSEQ multiplex PCR. Here the sample spans 2 million to 2.5 million clones, approximately 94% being singletons. V gave up 6 bases and J gave up 4 bases; unmatched junction bases: 9. The CDR3 spans 16 residues. The germline CDR1 and CDR2 sequences are ENHRY and SYGVKD. General study points: The study generally estimated greater richness for naive than memory subsets. The authors sampled blood alone, and tissue repertoires likely differ. Of the naive CD4 clonotypes, roughly 5.5% were shared across several donors.

To note about this clone: Its antigen remains unknown.

The sequenced sample was naive CD4+ T cells sorted from blood. The subset is: CD45RA+ positively selected. The sequence was collected from a man aged 18 to 35 in good health. This chain connects TRBV10-3 to TRBJ2-2; 9 bases align to TRBD1. The CDR3 here is CAIRLTGGKGTGELFF. In DNA form, the CDR3 reads TGTGCCATCAGGCTAACAGGGGGCAAGGGCACCGGGGAGCTGTTTTTT.